Sequencing of this T cell receptor beta chain was carried out in a study of T cells in Graves' hyperthyroidism and ophthalmopathy. Reasons for excluding patients were uncontrolled infection, other autoimmune disease, pregnancy or lactation. Diagnosing involved the use of clinical symptoms, serum thyroxine and TRAb, thyroid ultrasound and orbital computed tomography. The CDR3 length is 19 residues. CDR1 and CDR2 from the germline V gene are MNHNS and SASEGT. J lost 4 bases, V lost 5 bases, and 14 bases had no gene match. Study conclusions and caveats: The model predicted ophthalmopathy a median roughly 6.5 months before onset. Most thyroid clonotypes that were expanded above 0.001 also turned up in blood.

This clonotype turned up a few times. Its antigen is still unknown. TCR beta CDR3 regions were amplified from RNA. TCR CDR3 regions were first amplified by RT-PCR with HTBI primers. TCRdb itself ran the multiplex PCR reads through MiXCR, one entry per CDR3 protein. The data contain around 620,000 distinct CDR3 sequences, around 15% of them singletons. The J gene is TRBJ2-3, the V gene TRBV6-1; 14 bases map to TRBD2. The source is a woman aged 25 to 45 with Graves' hyperthyroidism. The specimen was blood. CDR3 sequence reads: CASSLWGGTSGSEADTQYF. The CDR3 coding sequence is TGTGCCAGCAGTTTGTGGGGGGGGACTAGCGGGAGTGAAGCAGATACGCAGTATTTT.